These 10 T cell receptor beta chains were sequenced from one sample in a study of cytomegalovirus exposure and HLA in healthy donors. PCR primers comprised 60 Vbeta and 13 Jbeta primers. The assay was immunoSEQ multiplex PCR, and TCRdb's table has in-frame clones only and misses some. This sample has roughly 140,000 clones, with around three quarters found just once. Sequencing was carried out using PBMCs. The receptor source for this set is a man aged 35 to 55 in good health and CMV-seropositive.

The V call is TRBV9, the J call TRBJ2-1; no firm D call. V shed 1 base and J shed 9 bases, with 8 bases lying between them. This CDR3 has 12 amino acids. Germline CDR1 reads SGDLS; CDR2 reads YYNGEE. The CDR3 DNA reads TGTGCCAGCAGCGTAAGCCATTCTGAGCAGTTCTTC. It yields the protein CASSVSHSEQFF.

This chain joins TRBV27 and TRBJ2-2; TRBD1 might be the D (5 bases). Between the trimmed V and J ends, which lost 4 bases and 0 bases, there was a span of 12 bases. The CDR3 sequence is 16 residues long. From germline, CDR1 is MNHEY and CDR2 SMNVEV (reference sequence). Here the CDR3 DNA reads TGTGCCAGCAGTTCCCCCCAGGGAACGAACACCGGGGAGCTGTTTTTT. It codes for CASSSPQGTNTGELFF.

The chain links TRBV4-1 to TRBJ2-7; 9 bases align to TRBD1. Unmatched junction bases numbered 21, after V lost 4 bases and J lost 5 bases. CDR3 length: 19 residues. CDR1 is MGHRA and CDR2 is YSYEKL in the germline V gene. The DNA of the CDR3 is TGCGCCAGCAGCCCATTACAGGGGGCGCTGCGCGGGCTAGTCCACGAGCAGTACTTC. It encodes CASSPLQGALRGLVHEQYF.

This clone occurred a few times. V gene TRBV4-2 combines with J gene TRBJ1-6; a possible D gene is TRBD1 (5 bases). The germline CDR1 and CDR2 sequences are LGHNA and YNFKEQ. This CDR3 contains 14 residues. Between the trimmed V and J ends, which lost 4 bases and 7 bases, there was a span of 11 bases. The CDR3 sequence is CASSRRVGNSPLHF. CDR3 sequence (DNA): TGTGCCAGCAGCCGCAGGGTGGGGAATTCACCCCTCCACTTT.

The chain employs TRBV7-9 and TRBJ2-2; TRBD1 matches 7 bases. The CDR3 runs 15 residues. With V trimmed by 2 bases and J by 3 bases, 3 bases remained unmatched. CDR1 and CDR2 from the germline V gene are SEHNR and FQNEAQ (reference sequence). This CDR3 is CASSLWQGDTGELFF. The CDR3 nucleotides are TGTGCCAGCAGCTTATGGCAGGGGGACACCGGGGAGCTGTTTTTT.

V and J are TRBV6-5 and TRBJ1-2; tentatively, D is TRBD1 (6 bases). Germline V gives CDR1 MNHEY, CDR2 SVGAGI. There are 16 residues in the CDR3. V dropped 2 bases and J dropped 5 bases, with 18 bases sitting between them. In DNA form, the CDR3 reads TGTGCCAGCAGTTACGTGAGGGCGACAGGAGATTATGGCTACACCTTC. It yields the protein CASSYVRATGDYGYTF.

The chain carries TRBV30 and TRBJ1-2, with 12 bases that match TRBD1. Germline trimming cut 2 bases from V and 8 bases from J; bases unmatched to any gene: 3. From germline, CDR1 is GTSNPN and CDR2 SVGIG (reference sequence). The CDR3 extends over 13 amino acids. In nucleotides, the CDR3 is TGTGCCTGGAGTACGGGACAGGGGGCCGGCTACACCTTC. It is translated as CAWSTGQGAGYTF.

The chain links TRBV5-4 to TRBJ2-2; 8 bases are a match to TRBD1. The CDR3 consists of 17 residues. The V and J ends lost 3 bases and 7 bases, in that order; junction bases with no gene match: 14. In germline, CDR1 is SGHNT, CDR2 YYREEE (reference sequence). The CDR3: CASSSGPGTGLGGELFF. CDR3 DNA sequence: TGTGCCAGCAGCTCCGGTCCCGGGACAGGTTTGGGCGGGGAGCTGTTTTTT.

This chain connects TRBV2 to TRBJ1-2; 9 positions match TRBD1. V gave up 8 bases and J gave up 7 bases; unmatched junction bases: 11. The CDR3 loop spans 14 amino acids. Per germline, CDR1 SNHLY and CDR2 FYNNEI. The chain's CDR3 is CASSGTGWTSGYTF. Here the CDR3 DNA reads TGTGCCAGCTCAGGGACAGGGTGGACTTCTGGCTACACCTTC.

Only a few counts were recorded for this clone. The rearrangement uses TRBV5-6 and TRBJ2-5; D possibly corresponds to TRBD1 (5 bases). V shed 4 bases and J shed 4 bases, with 26 bases lying between them. The CDR3 contains 18 residues. In germline, CDR1 is SGHDT, CDR2 YYEEEE. Here the CDR3 reads CASSPLQGPVGVRETQYF. The CDR3 DNA sequence: TGTGCCAGCAGCCCTCTCCAAGGCCCAGTAGGGGTACGAGAGACCCAGTACTTC.